These T cell receptor beta chains were read from a single sample in a study of blood T cell repertoires in COVID-19. This table comes from immunoSEQ multiplex PCR, and its TCRdb copy is limited to in-frame clones, with some not included. The table has 200,000 to 250,000 clones, 80% to 90% seen once. The source material was PBMCs or T cells enriched from blood (not recorded which). Source of these receptors: a woman aged 30 to 39 who had been exposed to COVID-19. Both conserved end residues are part of each CDR3. A D gene is named only where the DNA matches it firmly. Not every row has a clone size; where given, it reads once, few, many or a size class.

v_gene	j_gene	abundance	d_gene	CDR3nt	CDR3aa
TRBV11-2	TRBJ2-5	once	.	TGTGCCAGCAGCCGACAGACAGACCAAGAGACCCAGTACTTC	CASSRQTDQETQYF
TRBV10-3	TRBJ2-7	.	.	TGTGCCATCAGTGAGCCGGAGACTAGCTCCTACGAGCAGTACTTC	CAISEPETSSYEQYF
TRBV6-1	TRBJ1-5	.	.	TGTGCCAGCAGTGAAAGCCCCCGATCGCCCCAGCATTTT	CASSESPRSPQHF
TRBV24-1	TRBJ2-1	.	.	TGTGCCACCAGTGATGGACTATACAATGAGCAGTTCTTC	CATSDGLYNEQFF
TRBV29-1	TRBJ2-3	.	TRBD2	TGCAGCGTTGCTAGCGGGAGGACCCCACCCACAGATACGCAGTATTTT	CSVASGRTPPTDTQYF
TRBV4-2	TRBJ2-1	few	TRBD2	TGTGCCAGCAGCCAAGATATTAGCGGGCTTTACAATGAGCAGTTCTTC	CASSQDISGLYNEQFF
TRBV27	TRBJ2-3	once	TRBD1	TGTGCCAGCAGTAGCGACAGGGGGCTCCTCACAGATACGCAGTATTTT	CASSSDRGLLTDTQYF
TRBV4-2	TRBJ2-7	few	TRBD2	TGTGCCAGCAGCCAAGATCTCACTAGCGGTAGCTCCTACGAGCAGTACTTC	CASSQDLTSGSSYEQYF
TRBV2	TRBJ1-5	.	.	TGTGCCAGCAGGGGCGGGGTGGGTGCTCAGCCCCAGCATTTT	CASRGGVGAQPQHF
TRBV4-1	TRBJ1-6	.	.	TGCGCCAGCAGCCAGGGGCCGGTTAATTCACCCCTCCACTTT	CASSQGPVNSPLHF
TRBV6-1	TRBJ1-2	.	.	TGTGCCAGCAGTGAATGGATAGGAGGCTATGGCTACACCTTC	CASSEWIGGYGYTF
TRBV11-3	TRBJ2-2	.	.	TGTGCCAGCAGCAGGACTGTGGCCGGGGAGCTGTTTTTT	CASSRTVAGELFF
TRBV18	TRBJ1-5	.	.	TGTGCCAGCTCACCCGGGGGGCCCTATAGCAATCAGCCCCAGCATTTT	CASSPGGPYSNQPQHF
TRBV5-1	TRBJ1-4	once	.	TGCGCCAGCAGCTTGGGGGGAGCAACTAATGAAAAACTGTTTTTT	CASSLGGATNEKLFF
TRBV13	TRBJ2-5	.	TRBD1	TGTGCCAGCAGCTCCATAGGTGGGACAGGGGAAGAGACCCAGTACTTC	CASSSIGGTGEETQYF
TRBV24-1	TRBJ1-2	.	TRBD1	TGTGCCACCAGTGATTTAAAAGGGACAGGACCCTATGGCTACACCTTC	CATSDLKGTGPYGYTF
TRBV14	TRBJ1-2	.	.	TGTGCCAGCAGCCTCCAGGTGAACTATGGCTACACCTTC	CASSLQVNYGYTF
TRBV30	TRBJ2-1	.	TRBD2	TGTGCCTGGAGCGCCCCCGGGACTATCTCCTACAATGAGCAGTTCTTC	CAWSAPGTISYNEQFF
TRBV27	TRBJ1-1	.	TRBD1	TGTGCCAGCAGTTTATTTCAGGGGGCCCCCGAAGCTTTCTTT	CASSLFQGAPEAFF
TRBV5-1	TRBJ2-6	.	TRBD1	TGCGCCAGCAGCCCCAACGCACAGGGGGCATTTATGTCTGGGGCCAACGTCCTGACTTTC	CASSPNAQGAFMSGANVLTF
TRBV5-5	TRBJ1-5	.	TRBD1	TGTGCCAGCAGCTTGGTGTGGTCAGGGGGAGGTCAGCCCCAGCATTTT	CASSLVWSGGGQPQHF
TRBV9	TRBJ2-3	.	TRBD2	TGTGCCAGCAGCGTACGAGCGGGAGAACCAGATACGCAGTATTTT	CASSVRAGEPDTQYF
TRBV7-3	TRBJ2-1	.	TRBD2	TGTGCCAGCAGCTTAAGCGAGACTAGCGGCAATGAGCAGTTCTTC	CASSLSETSGNEQFF
TRBV7-6	TRBJ1-1	.	TRBD1	TGTGCCAGCAGCCCAAGACAGGGCACTGAAGCTTTCTTT	CASSPRQGTEAFF
TRBV9	TRBJ2-2	.	.	TGTGCCAGCAGCCCCCACCTAGGGGGAGGGCCAATCGGGGAGCTGTTTTTT	CASSPHLGGGPIGELFF
TRBV10-3	TRBJ1-1	.	.	TGTGCCATCAGCGGGGTGAACACTGAAGCTTTCTTT	CAISGVNTEAFF
TRBV7-9	TRBJ2-7	.	TRBD2	TGTGCCAGCAGCCGCTCTCACCTAGGACTAGCGGGACATTACGAGCAGTACTTC	CASSRSHLGLAGHYEQYF
TRBV11-2	TRBJ1-1	.	TRBD1	TGTGCCAGCAGCTTAGATTGGCAGGGGGCAGGGGGGAACACTGAAGCTTTCTTT	CASSLDWQGAGGNTEAFF
TRBV18	TRBJ1-1	.	.	TGTGCCAGCTCTAACCGGCGGGCGATGAACACTGAAGCTTTCTTT	CASSNRRAMNTEAFF
TRBV7-9	TRBJ2-2	.	TRBD2	TGTGCCAGCCGACTAGCGGAGTCCACCGGGGAGCTGTTTTTT	CASRLAESTGELFF
TRBV9	TRBJ1-1	.	TRBD1	TGTGCCAGCAGCGTAGGGACAGGGGACCACACTGAAGCTTTCTTT	CASSVGTGDHTEAFF
TRBV7-9	TRBJ2-3	once	TRBD1	TGTGCCAGCGTACCCGACAGGGTTCGCACAGATACGCAGTATTTT	CASVPDRVRTDTQYF
TRBV2	TRBJ2-7	once	TRBD2	TGTGCCAGCAGTGTAGGTCCTAGCGGGGCCTACGAGCAGTACTTC	CASSVGPSGAYEQYF
TRBV7-3	TRBJ2-5	.	.	TGTGCCAGCAGCTTCGGCCCCTCAGGGGAGACCCAGTACTTC	CASSFGPSGETQYF
TRBV3-1/TRBV3-2	TRBJ1-5	.	.	TGTGCCAGCAGCCAAGATCCCACATCTCCGACCCAGCATTTT	CASSQDPTSPTQHF
TRBV12-3/TRBV12-4	TRBJ1-3	.	.	TGTGCCCATAGTTCCACTGGAAACACCATATATTTT	CAHSSTGNTIYF
TRBV18	TRBJ2-3	.	TRBD2	TGTGCCAGCACCGGACTAGTCCGGACGGATACGCAGTATTTT	CASTGLVRTDTQYF
TRBV30	TRBJ2-1	.	.	TGTGCCTGGAGGCCGGGACTTTATGAGCAGTTCTTC	CAWRPGLYEQFF
TRBV21-1	TRBJ1-5	.	.	TGTGCCAGCAGCAAAGCGACCCGACAGGGGGCGGTAGTTCAGCCCCAGCATTTT	CASSKATRQGAVVQPQHF